These 5 T cell receptor beta chains share one sample of origin, sequenced in a study of blood T cells in healthy people across ages. A second PCR of about 7 to 11 cycles used a sample-barcoded 5' primer and a J-beta primer mix. TCRdb redid the calling of the 5' RACE reads with MiXCR, one entry per CDR3 protein. The repertoire holds 590,000 or so distinct CDR3 sequences, roughly 30% seen once, with 15% to 17% in the top ten. The sample comprised blood. These receptors were collected from a woman aged 80 or over in good health.

This clonotype was counted many times. V gene TRBV11-2 combines with J gene TRBJ2-2; 13 bases are shared with TRBD2. The CDR3 has 17 residues. In germline, CDR1 is SGHAT, CDR2 FQNNGV. Trimming at V came to 1 base and at J to 7 bases, leaving 6 bases not matched to a gene. CDR3 amino acids: CASSLVGTSGAVGELFF. CDR3 bases: TGTGCCAGCAGCTTAGTCGGGACTAGCGGGGCTGTCGGGGAGCTGTTTTTT.

Remarks on this clonotype: The junction does not match germline at one end; this may be a read error. This chain connects TRBV7-2 to TRBJ2-5; D may be TRBD2 (6 bases). This CDR3 region has 15 residues. Germline CDR1 SGHTA, CDR2 FQGNSA. This CDR3 reads CASGLAGTDYNELYF. The CDR3 DNA sequence: TGTGCCAGCGGCTTAGCTGGGACTGACTACAATGAGCTGTACTTC.

The CDR3 loop reads CASSQDPPETNFYGYTF. CDR3 bases: TGCGCCAGCAGCCAAGATCCTCCCGAGACGAACTTCTATGGCTACACCTTC. V usage is TRBV4-1 and J usage is TRBJ1-2; D ambiguous. Germline-derived CDR1 and CDR2 are MGHRA and YSYEKL. V was trimmed by 0 bases and J by 4 bases, leaving 18 bases between them. The CDR3 length is 17 residues.

This clonotype was seen a handful of times. V usage is TRBV27 and J usage is TRBJ1-2; D gene ambiguous. Germline CDR1 is MNHEY and CDR2 is SMNVEV (reference sequence). The CDR3 runs to 13 residues. Trimming pared 2 bases from V and 8 bases from J, leaving 12 bases between. The CDR3 nucleotides read TGTGCCAGCAGTTTAAGATTCGGGGTGGGCTACACCTTC. This sequence encodes CASSLRFGVGYTF.

The table lists this clonotype with a few counts. This could be a read error, since a much larger clone is one nucleotide away. This chain uses TRBV5-1 with TRBJ1-5, with a tentative D call TRBD1 (5 bases). CDR3 length equals 15 residues. CDR1 and CDR2 from the germline V gene are SGHRS and YFSETQ. The CDR3 sequence is CASGLVSGGIQPQHF. The CDR3 DNA sequence: TGCGCCAGCGGCTTGGTATCCGGGGGGATACAGCCCCAGCATTTT.